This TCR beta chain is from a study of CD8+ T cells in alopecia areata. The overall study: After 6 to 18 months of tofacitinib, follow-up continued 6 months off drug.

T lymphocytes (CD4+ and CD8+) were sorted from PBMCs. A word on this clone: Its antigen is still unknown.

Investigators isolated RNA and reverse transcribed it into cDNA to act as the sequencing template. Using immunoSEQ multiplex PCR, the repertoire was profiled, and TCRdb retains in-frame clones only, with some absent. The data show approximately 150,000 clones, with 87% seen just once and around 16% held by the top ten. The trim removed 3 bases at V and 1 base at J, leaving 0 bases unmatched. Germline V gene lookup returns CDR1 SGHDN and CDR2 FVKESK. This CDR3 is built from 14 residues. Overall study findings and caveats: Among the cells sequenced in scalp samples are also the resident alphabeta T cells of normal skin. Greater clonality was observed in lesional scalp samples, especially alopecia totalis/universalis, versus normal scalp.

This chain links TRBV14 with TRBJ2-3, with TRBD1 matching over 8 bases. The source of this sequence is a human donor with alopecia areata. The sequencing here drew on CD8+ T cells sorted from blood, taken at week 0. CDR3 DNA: TGTGCCAGCAGCCAGGGACAGGGCACAGATACGCAGTATTTT. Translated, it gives CASSQGQGTDTQYF.